What follows is one TCR beta chain and its context. The antigen is unknown. These data belong to a study of beta chain features in type 1 diabetes. Study overall: Age, gender, cell numbers and subset yield matched between patients and controls.

Germline CDR1 reads SGHTA; CDR2 reads FQGTGA. The CDR3 has 15 residues. The germline V and J ends were trimmed by 5 bases and 0 bases, with 11 bases remaining between them. Study-level findings and limits: In every one of the four CD4+ subsets, TCRB CDR3s were moderately but significantly shorter in Type 1 diabetes patients.

What was sequenced were expressed TCRB transcripts, since all of the isolated RNA had been reverse transcribed. The assay was immunoSEQ multiplex PCR, and TCRdb's table has in-frame clones only and misses some. The sample contains hundreds of thousands of clones, around 16% of which appear only once. Source material: naive CD4+ T cells from blood. The J gene is TRBJ2-4, the V gene TRBV7-3; D is possibly TRBD2 (6 bases). The origin of this receptor is a man aged 18 to 29 in good health. The CDR3 bases are TGTGCCAGCAGCCAAACGGGACTAGCCAAAAACATTCAGTACTTC. Its protein is CASSQTGLAKNIQYF.